The next 23 T cell receptor beta chains were all read from a single sample in a study of patients and donors after allogeneic stem cell transplantation. From the RT-PCR reads, TCRdb called clonotypes with MiXCR, one entry per CDR3 protein. The sample holds some 150,000 distinct CDR3 sequences, 37% seen once. Material: blood, either unsorted or a sorted T cell fraction (not recorded which). All receptors derive from a human donor who was either an allogeneic HSCT recipient or a stem cell or donor lymphocyte infusion donor (not recorded which). It is not recorded whose cells these are; they may come from a transplant donor.

This clonotype was picked up a small number of times. This chain uses TRBV7-8 with TRBJ2-1; D may be TRBD2 (5 bases). CDR3 length: 16 residues. CDR1 SGHVS and CDR2 FQNEAQ come from the germline V gene. V was clipped by 5 bases and J by 0 bases, with 14 bases between them. The chain's CDR3 is CASSREGFHSYNEQFF. CDR3 bases: TGTGCCAGCAGCCGAGAGGGCTTTCACTCCTACAATGAGCAGTTCTTC.

This clonotype has a handful of counts. The gene calls are TRBV27 and TRBJ1-6; D not resolved. CDR3 length: 12 amino acids. The V end was cut by 2 bases, the J end by 10 bases, with 6 bases between. Germline-derived CDR1 and CDR2 are MNHEY and SMNVEV (reference sequence). The CDR3: CASSLRASPLHF. CDR3 sequence (DNA): TGTGCCAGCAGTTTAAGGGCCTCACCCCTCCACTTT.

The gene calls are TRBV20-1 and TRBJ2-7, with 12 bases aligning to TRBD2. The CDR3 spans 15 residues. After removal of 5 bases from V and 4 bases from J, the junction contained 9 bases not matched to a gene. Germline values: CDR1 DFQATT, CDR2 SNEGSKA (reference sequence). CDR3 DNA: TGCAGTGCTCCCTTGACTAGCGGGAGTGGTTACGAGCAGTACTTC. Translating it yields CSAPLTSGSGYEQYF.

Of note for this clonotype: Relative to the germline gene, one junction end is altered; a read error may explain this. V usage is TRBV12-3 or TRBV12-4 and J usage is TRBJ2-3, with D possibly matching TRBD1 (6 bases). The CDR3 has 18 residues. In DNA form, the CDR3 reads TGTGTCAGCAGTATCCGCCTTGGAGACAGGCCTTTCAGAAATACGCAGTATTTT. It encodes CVSSIRLGDRPFRNTQYF.

This clonotype turned up a few times. The chain is built from TRBV3-1 and TRBJ1-1; D unresolved. Trimming cost V 3 bases and J 0 bases, with 5 bases left between them. Per the germline V gene, CDR1 is LGHDT and CDR2 is YNNKEL (reference sequence). This CDR3 has 13 residues. CDR3 in amino acids: CASSQRLNTEAFF. CDR3 in DNA: TGTGCCAGCAGCCAGAGATTGAACACTGAAGCTTTCTTT.

This clonotype was observed a few times. The rearrangement uses TRBV6-5 and TRBJ1-1; D is ambiguous. Germline V gene sequence: CDR1 MNHEY, CDR2 SVGAGI. This CDR3 is built from 12 residues. Deletions cut 7 bases from V and 7 bases from J, with 13 bases between. CDR3 nucleotide sequence: TGTGCCAGCACCCCGGGCAGACTTGAAGCTTTCTTT. Amino acids: CASTPGRLEAFF.

This chain uses TRBV5-1 with TRBJ2-1, with 8 bases matching TRBD2. Per the germline V gene, CDR1 is SGHRS and CDR2 is YFSETQ. V was clipped by 2 bases and J by 2 bases; unmatched bases: 3. This CDR3 contains 15 residues. The DNA of the CDR3 is TGCGCCAGCAGCTTCAAGCGGGGGACCTACAATGAGCAGTTCTTC. The encoded protein is CASSFKRGTYNEQFF.

The CDR3 coding sequence is TGTGCCAGCAGTTCTCGACCAGTTCCCTATGGCTACACCTTC. Translating gives CASSSRPVPYGYTF. J is TRBJ1-2 and V is TRBV6-5; D not certain. Germline V gene sequence: CDR1 MNHEY, CDR2 SVGAGI. V gave up 4 bases and J gave up 4 bases, with 13 bases separating them. The CDR3 runs 14 residues.

This clonotype was seen only once. The chain joins TRBV6-5 to TRBJ2-5; D unresolved. The CDR3 loop spans 13 amino acids. V lost 7 bases to trimming and J lost 6 bases, with 15 bases between them. Germline CDR1 and CDR2: MNHEY and SVGAGI. The CDR3 spells CASTWTPTKTQYF. In DNA form, the CDR3 reads TGTGCCAGCACATGGACCCCCACGAAGACCCAGTACTTC.

Concerning this clonotype: A read error is likely, as this CDR3 ends without the conserved phenylalanine or tryptophan. The genes are TRBV20-1 and TRBJ1-5, with 7 bases lining up with TRBD1. CDR1 DFQATT and CDR2 SNEGSKA come from the germline V gene (reference sequence). V lost 5 bases and J lost 2; bases outside the gene matches: 15. The CDR3 contains 17 residues. Here the CDR3 reads CSALYADRARGNQPQHL. CDR3 sequence (DNA): TGCAGTGCTTTATACGCCGACAGGGCGCGAGGCAATCAGCCCCAGCATTTG.

The chain combines TRBV3-1 with TRBJ1-1, with D hard to call. There are 14 residues in the CDR3. Germline V gene lookup returns CDR1 LGHDT and CDR2 YNNKEL (reference sequence). Trimming pared 2 bases from V and 8 bases from J, leaving 15 bases between. The CDR3 sequence is CASSQRQILREAFF. DNA for the CDR3: TGTGCCAGCAGCCAACGGCAAATCCTACGAGAAGCTTTCTTT.

The CDR3 nucleotides are TGTGCCAGCAGCCCGCTGGACGCCGGGGAGCTGTTTTTT. Translating it yields CASSPLDAGELFF. This chain links TRBV4-2 with TRBJ2-2; D unclear. Germline assignment: CDR1 LGHNA and CDR2 YNFKEQ. The V end lost 4 bases, the J end lost 6 bases, and 9 bases lay between the germline ends. This CDR3 contains 13 residues.

The chain combines TRBV6-2 or TRBV6-3 with TRBJ1-2, with D possibly TRBD1 on 5 matching bases. Germline CDR1 and CDR2: MNHEY and SVGEGT. The ends were cut back, 0 bases at V and 8 bases at J, with 13 bases in the middle. The CDR3 consists of 14 residues. CDR3 sequence (DNA): TGTGCCAGCAGTTACTCGGAGGGACGACGGGGCTACACCTTC. This sequence encodes CASSYSEGRRGYTF.

Only a few counts were recorded for this clonotype. This chain uses TRBV4-3 with TRBJ1-1; D is unclear. The V and J ends lost 1 base and 3 bases respectively, with 12 bases between them. The CDR3 contains 15 residues. The germline V gene encodes CDR1 LGHNA and CDR2 YSLEER. DNA of the CDR3: TGCGCCAGCAGCCAAGCTGTGACATGGGACACTGAAGCTTTCTTT. Translated: CASSQAVTWDTEAFF.

This clonotype was observed a few times. V and J are TRBV29-1 and TRBJ1-1, with D unclear. Germline values: CDR1 SQVTM, CDR2 ANQGSEA. CDR3 length: 11 residues. V lost 3 bases and J 3 bases, leaving 5 bases between the germline ends. DNA for the CDR3: TGCAGCGTTGATATGGACACTGAAGCTTTCTTT. It encodes CSVDMDTEAFF.

The chain couples TRBV28 to TRBJ1-2; D is unclear. Trimming shortened V by 7 bases and J by 4 bases, and 19 bases separated the two germline ends. CDR1 and CDR2 from the germline V gene are MDHEN and SYDVKM. The CDR3 is made up of 15 amino acids. CDR3: CASTSPAGKSYGYTF. The DNA for the CDR3 is TGTGCCAGCACCTCCCCCGCGGGCAAATCCTATGGCTACACCTTC.

This clonotype is a singleton in its sample. The V call is TRBV27, the J call TRBJ2-1, with D perhaps TRBD1 (5 bases). Germline CDR1 and CDR2: MNHEY and SMNVEV (reference sequence). This CDR3 spans 14 amino acids. V lost 3 bases and J lost 9, with 15 bases in between. The chain's CDR3 is CASSLVQGAFEQFF. For the CDR3, the DNA is TGTGCCAGCAGTTTGGTACAAGGGGCCTTTGAGCAGTTCTTC.

The genes are TRBV20-1 and TRBJ1-1; D is uncertain. The CDR3 spans 15 residues. From germline, CDR1 is DFQATT and CDR2 SNEGSKA (reference sequence). Trimming left V 2 bases short and J 3 bases short, with 16 bases between. This CDR3 is CSARNKRFYDTEAFF. The DNA of the CDR3 is TGCAGTGCTAGAAACAAAAGATTTTACGACACTGAAGCTTTCTTT.

The chain carries TRBV6-6 and TRBJ1-4; D perhaps matches TRBD1 (5 bases). Germline loops: CDR1 MNHNY, CDR2 SVGAGI (reference sequence). The CDR3 length is 15 residues. The V end lost 2 bases, the J end lost 6 bases, and 13 bases lay between the germline ends. CDR3: CASSYEGEGYEKLFF. The CDR3 region has the DNA TGTGCCAGCAGTTACGAGGGAGAGGGGTATGAAAAACTGTTTTTT.

This clonotype was counted many times. The J gene is TRBJ1-1, the V gene TRBV12-3 or TRBV12-4; the match to TRBD1 covers 7 bases. Unmatched junction bases numbered 3, after V lost 6 bases and J lost 2 bases. CDR3 length: 13 residues. The DNA for the CDR3 is TGTGCCAGCAGCCAGGGGGTCAACACTGAAGCTTTCTTT. Amino acids: CASSQGVNTEAFF.

The rearrangement links TRBV29-1 to TRBJ2-5, with D hard to call. Between the trimmed V and J ends, which lost 0 bases and 6 bases, there was a span of 8 bases. Looked up from germline, CDR1 is SQVTM and CDR2 is ANQGSEA. This CDR3 has 12 amino acids. The CDR3 sequence is CSVEDNRKTQYF. CDR3 in DNA: TGCAGCGTTGAAGATAATCGAAAGACCCAGTACTTC. The full variable domain, in which reference TRBV29-1 and TRBJ2-5 provide the parts outside the CDR3, is SAVISQKPSRDICQRGTSLTIQCQVDSQVTMMFWYRQQPGQSLTLIATANQGSEATYESGFVIDKFPISRPNLTFSTLTVSNMSPEDSSIYLCSVEDNRKTQYFGPGTRLLVL.

This clonotype was detected only once. This chain joins TRBV7-3 and TRBJ1-1; D unclear. The V gene's germline CDR1 is SGHTA and CDR2 FQGTGA. This CDR3 has 11 residues. V dropped 8 bases and J dropped 2 bases, with 6 bases sitting between them. Written as DNA, the CDR3 is TGTGCCAGCCGAGCTAACACTGAAGCTTTCTTT. Translated: CASRANTEAFF.

J is TRBJ1-6 and V is TRBV12-3 or TRBV12-4; 7 nucleotides agree with TRBD1. This CDR3 has 14 residues. V gave up 6 bases and J gave up 8 bases; unmatched junction bases: 7. CDR3 protein: CASSPTGTDSPLHF. The CDR3 DNA sequence: TGTGCCAGCAGCCCGACAGGGACTGATTCACCCCTCCACTTT.